This is a list of T cell receptor beta chains from one sample in a study of blood T cells in healthy people across ages. One entry per CDR3 protein results from TCRdb running MiXCR on the 5' RACE reads. The table lists roughly 500,000 distinct CDR3 sequences, 27% of them singletons. Sequencing was performed on blood. The origin of the receptors is a woman between 70 and 85 years old in good health. The CDR3 runs from the conserved cysteine through the conserved F or W. D genes are given only for firm matches. Some rows have no size entry. The others give once, few or many, or a class for an expanded clone.

>few|TRBJ1-1|NA|13|TRBV5-1
CASSNSGNTEAFF
TGCGCCAGCAGCAACTCTGGGAACACTGAAGCTTTCTTT
>many|TRBJ2-1|NA|15|TRBV4-1
CASSQDAYYYNEQFF
TGCGCCAGCAGCCAAGATGCATATTACTACAATGAGCAGTTCTTC
>NA|TRBJ2-3|NA|16|TRBV4-2
CASSQDLTGGPDTQYF
TGTGCCAGCAGCCAAGATTTAACGGGGGGCCCAGATACGCAGTATTTT
>few|TRBJ1-6|NA|17|TRBV9
CASSLTPGVAGNSPLHF
TGTGCCAGCAGCTTAACGCCCGGGGTTGCGGGGAATTCACCCCTCCACTTT
>NA|TRBJ2-7|TRBD1|15|TRBV6-1
CASSTWTGKSYEQYF
TGTGCCAGCAGTACTTGGACAGGGAAATCCTACGAGCAGTACTTC
>NA|TRBJ1-5|NA|15|TRBV7-6
CASSYGVPGSSPQHF
TGTGCCAGCAGCTACGGGGTCCCAGGTTCGTCGCCCCAGCATTTT
>NA|TRBJ1-6|TRBD1|18|TRBV6-2/TRBV6-3
CASQTLRDRDFNNSPLHF
TGTGCCAGCCAAACGCTCCGGGACAGGGATTTCAATAATTCACCCCTCCACTTT
>few|TRBJ2-1|TRBD2|15|TRBV12-3/TRBV12-4
CASRKSGGGDNEQFF
TGTGCCAGCAGAAAAAGCGGGGGCGGAGACAATGAGCAGTTCTTC
>NA|TRBJ2-1|NA|13|TRBV10-3
CAISCAGDNEQFF
TGTGCCATCAGTTGCGCCGGAGACAATGAGCAGTTCTTC
>NA|TRBJ1-2|NA|15|TRBV21-1
CASSRYGQGDYGYTF
TGTGCCAGCAGCAGATACGGACAGGGAGACTATGGCTACACCTTC
>NA|TRBJ2-1|TRBD2|16|TRBV11-3
CASSPPLGFLAGGQFF
TGTGCCAGCAGCCCCCCCTTGGGCTTCCTAGCGGGGGGCCAGTTCTTC
>NA|TRBJ1-1|NA|12|TRBV7-9
CASTLQSTEAFF
TGTGCCAGTACGCTACAAAGCACTGAAGCTTTCTTT